Each of the 32 T cell receptor beta chains below was sequenced from the same sample in a study of cytomegalovirus exposure and HLA in healthy donors. Both 60 Vbeta primers and 13 Jbeta primers went into the PCR. The method was immunoSEQ multiplex PCR; TCRdb's version includes in-frame clones alone and lacks a portion of them. The repertoire holds about 200,000 clones, with approximately 70% as singletons. Source material: PBMCs. These receptors were taken from a middle-aged man in good health and CMV-seropositive.

This clone has a handful of counts. V usage is TRBV2 and J usage is TRBJ1-5, with 9 bases fitting TRBD1. The ends lost 5 bases at V and 4 bases at J; junction bases unmatched: 6. The CDR3 loop spans 15 amino acids. CDR1 is SNHLY, CDR2 FYNNEI, per germline. The CDR3 bases are TGTGCCAGCAGTCCTCAGACAGGGGGTAATCAGCCCCAGCATTTT. Translated: CASSPQTGGNQPQHF.

The chain couples TRBV27 to TRBJ2-5, with 10 bases that match TRBD2. The ends lost 2 bases at V and 9 bases at J; junction bases unmatched: 15. The CDR3 contains 17 residues. Germline loops: CDR1 MNHEY, CDR2 SMNVEV (reference sequence). This chain's CDR3 is CASSLEGSGGAPGAQYF. CDR3 coding DNA: TGTGCCAGCAGTTTAGAGGGGAGCGGGGGGGCCCCCGGGGCCCAGTACTTC.

V gene TRBV5-1 combines with J gene TRBJ2-6, with TRBD2 matching over 13 bases. Losses at the gene ends were 3 bases for V and 3 bases for J; bases not matched to a gene: 3. Germline CDR1 SGHRS, CDR2 YFSETQ. The CDR3 is 17 amino acids. The chain's CDR3 is CASSSGLAGVGANVLTF. The CDR3 DNA follows: TGCGCCAGCAGCTCCGGACTAGCGGGGGTTGGGGCCAACGTCCTGACTTTC.

The gene calls are TRBV7-6 and TRBJ1-2; D might be TRBD1 (5 bases). V was shortened by 5 bases and J by 7 bases, with 17 bases between the two germline ends. The CDR3 has 14 amino acids. Germline CDR1 and CDR2: SGHVS and FNYEAQ. CDR3 sequence reads: CASSLSRGGSGYTF. In DNA form, the CDR3 reads TGTGCCAGCAGCCTATCTCGGGGGGGAAGTGGCTACACCTTC.

V gene TRBV6-1 combines with J gene TRBJ2-5, with TRBD2 matching over 8 bases. Losses at the gene ends were 2 bases for V and 3 bases for J; bases not matched to a gene: 11. CDR1 MNHNS and CDR2 SASEGT come from the germline V gene. There are 17 residues in the CDR3. The CDR3 DNA reads as TGTGCCAGCAGTGAAACTAGCGGAGTTGTTACGAAAGAGACCCAGTACTTC. The encoded protein is CASSETSGVVTKETQYF.

The chain carries TRBV6-1 and TRBJ2-7; 7 nucleotides align to TRBD1. V dropped 8 bases and J dropped 3; count of bases not matched to a gene: 10. CDR3 length: 14 residues. Per the germline V gene, CDR1 is MNHNS and CDR2 is SASEGT. Here the CDR3 DNA reads TGTGCCAGCGCTATCCGGGACAGTAACTACGAGCAGTACTTC. It translates to CASAIRDSNYEQYF.

The chain has TRBV7-9 and TRBJ2-3, with 8 bases fitting TRBD1. Germline V CDR1 and CDR2: SEHNR, FQNEAQ (reference sequence). V was pared by 7 bases and J by 0 bases, with 15 bases of the junction left unmatched. The CDR3 has 18 residues. CDR3 nucleotide sequence: TGTGCCAGCACCCCCGGGCAGGGGGCGTTACCTAGCACAGATACGCAGTATTTT. This gives the protein CASTPGQGALPSTDTQYF.

This sequence joins TRBV5-6 and TRBJ1-1, with D possibly matching TRBD1 (5 bases). CDR3 size: 13 residues. Trimming pared 4 bases from V and 4 bases from J, leaving 11 bases between. The V gene's germline CDR1 is SGHDT and CDR2 YYEEEE. The DNA for the CDR3 is TGTGCCAGCAGCCTCGGGGGGTCCACTGAAGCTTTCTTT. Translating gives CASSLGGSTEAFF.

This clone was seen a single time. The chain uses TRBV9 and TRBJ2-1; 9 nucleotides align to TRBD1. Germline-derived CDR1 and CDR2 are SGDLS and YYNGEE. Unmatched junction bases numbered 2, after V lost 3 bases and J lost 1 base. The length of the CDR3 is 15 residues. CDR3 DNA sequence: TGTGCCAGCAGCGCCGGGACAGGGTCCTACAATGAGCAGTTCTTC. Its protein is CASSAGTGSYNEQFF. Complete variable domain (other parts from reference TRBV9 and TRBJ2-1): DSGVTQTPKHLITATGQRVTLRCSPRSGDLSVYWYQQSLDQGLQFLIQYYNGEERAKGNILERFSAQQFPDLHSELNLSSLELGDSALYFCASSAGTGSYNEQFFGPGTRLTVL.

About this clone: At one end the junction does not follow the germline gene, possibly because of a read error. The CDR3 here is CSSSWDSYGYTF. Here the CDR3 DNA reads TGTTCCAGCAGTTGGGACAGCTATGGCTACACCTTC. The J gene is TRBJ1-2, the V gene TRBV7-9; 7 nucleotides agree with TRBD1. This CDR3 region has 12 residues. Germline V gene data show CDR1 as SEHNR and CDR2 as FQNEAQ (reference sequence).

The chain employs TRBV19 and TRBJ1-2; possible D gene TRBD1, 6 bases. The V gene lost 4 bases and the J gene lost 4 bases, with 16 bases spanning the gap. Germline-derived CDR1 and CDR2 are LNHDA and SQIVND (reference sequence). CDR3 length: 15 residues. The CDR3 nucleotides are TGTGCCAGTAGTAGACAGGAATCGTCTAGCTATGGCTACACCTTC. Translated, it gives CASSRQESSSYGYTF.

The CDR3 sequence is CASGPGTGRTNTEAFF. The DNA of the CDR3 is TGTGCTAGTGGACCCGGGACAGGGAGAACGAACACTGAAGCTTTCTTT. V is TRBV12-5 and J is TRBJ1-1; 9 bases match TRBD1. The V gene's germline CDR1 is LGHNT and CDR2 FRNRAP. CDR3 length: 16 residues. Germline trimming cut 6 bases from V and 1 base from J; bases unmatched to any gene: 9.

The rearrangement uses TRBV7-7 and TRBJ2-2, with D perhaps TRBD1 (6 bases). CDR1 is SSHAT and CDR2 is FNYEAQ in the germline V gene (reference sequence). The V end lost 5 bases, the J end lost 2 bases, and 9 bases lay between the germline ends. This CDR3 region has 14 residues. The CDR3 spells CASSPQGNTGELFF. CDR3 in DNA: TGTGCCAGCAGCCCACAGGGTAACACCGGGGAGCTGTTTTTT.

The J gene is TRBJ2-7, the V gene TRBV5-1; 7 bases are shared with TRBD1. Looked up from germline, CDR1 is SGHRS and CDR2 is YFSETQ. This CDR3 is 16 amino acids long. V lost 8 bases to trimming and J lost 3 bases; unmatched junction nucleotides: 17. In nucleotides, the CDR3 is TGCGCCAGTAGAGAAGCTGTCGGGACAGTTAGCTACGAGCAGTACTTC. Its protein product is CASREAVGTVSYEQYF. Full variable domain (missing parts from reference TRBV5-1 and TRBJ2-7): KAGVTQTPRYLIKTRGQQVTLSCSPISGHRSVSWYQQTPGQGLQFLFEYFSETQRNKGNFPGRFSGRQFSNSRSEMNVSTLELGDSALYLCASREAVGTVSYEQYFGPGTRLTVT.

The V and J genes are TRBV5-1 and TRBJ2-3; 11 bases agree with TRBD2. The CDR3 spans 16 residues. Germline loops: CDR1 SGHRS, CDR2 YFSETQ. V trimming: 0 bases; J trimming: 1 base; junction bases outside the gene matches: 1. This CDR3 reads CASSLVSGGGTDTQYF. The CDR3 DNA follows: TGCGCCAGCAGCTTGGTTAGCGGGGGGGGCACAGATACGCAGTATTTT.

The gene calls are TRBV5-1 and TRBJ1-4; TRBD1 aligns across 8 bases. The J segment lost 8 bases and the V segment lost 0 bases, leaving 6 bases of the junction unmatched. The CDR3 is made up of 15 amino acids. Germline CDR1 and CDR2: SGHRS and YFSETQ. The CDR3 bases are TGCGCCAGCAGCTTGGAGGGGACAGGTGGCGAAAAACTGTTTTTT. As protein: CASSLEGTGGEKLFF.

This chain connects TRBV19 to TRBJ2-7, with 8 bases aligning to TRBD1. Germline V lookup: CDR1 LNHDA, CDR2 SQIVND (reference sequence). The CDR3 consists of 15 residues. The V segment lost 5 bases and the J segment 2 bases; nucleotides outside the gene matches: 8. CDR3 residues: CASSPTGAPTYEQYF. The CDR3 DNA reads TGTGCCAGTAGTCCGACAGGGGCCCCTACCTACGAGCAGTACTTC.

This clone was found a few times. V and J are TRBV7-8 and TRBJ2-5; 8 bases are a match to TRBD2. The trim removed 3 bases at V and 4 bases at J, leaving 7 bases unmatched. The CDR3 length is 15 residues. Germline CDR1 is SGHVS and CDR2 is FQNEAQ. Written as DNA, the CDR3 is TGTGCCAGCAGCTTGGCCCTCAGCGGGGGAGAGACCCAGTACTTC. It yields the protein CASSLALSGGETQYF.

This chain connects TRBV9 to TRBJ2-3; 8 bases match TRBD2. Germline V gene data show CDR1 as SGDLS and CDR2 as YYNGEE. J gave up 6 bases and V 8 bases, and 11 bases lay outside the gene matches. The CDR3 contains 14 residues. CDR3 in amino acids: CASSRTSPPDTQYF. CDR3 coding DNA: TGTGCCAGTTCCCGGACTAGCCCCCCGGATACGCAGTATTTT.

The J gene is TRBJ2-2, the V gene TRBV9; the match to TRBD1 covers 8 bases. The V gene end was trimmed by 5 bases and the J gene end by 4 bases; junction bases not matched to a gene: 10. The germline gives CDR1 SGDLS, CDR2 YYNGEE. The CDR3 loop spans 16 amino acids. The CDR3 here is CASRVGRGHSTGELFF. CDR3 nucleotides: TGTGCCAGCAGGGTGGGCAGGGGGCATAGCACCGGGGAGCTGTTTTTT.

Regarding this clone: The junction and the germline gene differ at one end; a read error may be behind it. V usage is TRBV5-6 and J usage is TRBJ2-5, with D perhaps TRBD1 (6 bases). CDR1 and CDR2 (germline): SGHDT, YYEEEE. CDR3 size: 13 residues. As DNA, the CDR3 is TGTGCCAGCACCTTGGGGGCAGGGGAGACCCAGTACTTC. It is translated as CASTLGAGETQYF.

V gene TRBV7-9 combines with J gene TRBJ1-6; D is perhaps TRBD1 (5 bases). Per the germline V gene, CDR1 is SEHNR and CDR2 is FQNEAQ (reference sequence). The CDR3 sequence is 16 residues long. The V end was cut by 6 bases, the J end by 8 bases, with 20 bases between. The CDR3 DNA follows: TGTGCCAGCAGGGCCGGGGGGACGGGTGGTGATTCACCCCTCCACTTT. Its protein is CASRAGGTGGDSPLHF.

V is TRBV29-1 and J is TRBJ2-1; D gene uncertain. The CDR3 is made up of 11 amino acids. Germline V gene lookup returns CDR1 SQVTM and CDR2 ANQGSEA. V dropped 2 bases and J dropped 5 bases, with 4 bases sitting between them. The CDR3 protein is CSVESNNEQFF. The CDR3 nucleotides are TGCAGCGTTGAATCCAACAATGAGCAGTTCTTC.

The V call is TRBV6-1, the J call TRBJ1-1; the match to TRBD1 covers 8 bases. The CDR3 is made up of 14 amino acids. Trimming removed 5 bases from V and 3 bases from J; junction bases left unmatched: 5. Germline CDR1 reads MNHNS; CDR2 reads SASEGT. CDR3 sequence: CASSITGGYTEAFF. The CDR3, as DNA: TGTGCCAGCAGTATTACAGGGGGATACACTGAAGCTTTCTTT.

The count of this clone is one. The chain combines TRBV5-1 with TRBJ1-2; D unresolved. This CDR3 has 14 amino acids. The germline CDR1 and CDR2 sequences are SGHRS and YFSETQ. V shed 0 bases and J shed 6 bases, with 12 bases lying between them. The CDR3 loop reads CASSLGVAGDGYTF. For the CDR3, the DNA is TGCGCCAGCAGCTTGGGAGTTGCGGGTGATGGCTACACCTTC.

J is TRBJ2-1 and V is TRBV19, with TRBD1 matching over 11 bases. Germline V gives CDR1 LNHDA, CDR2 SQIVND (reference sequence). CDR3 length equals 14 residues. V shed 5 bases, J shed 9 bases, and the junction held 6 bases outside the gene matches. CDR3 bases: TGTGCCAGTAGTGGGCGGGACAGGGGGACTGAGCAGTTCTTC. This translates into CASSGRDRGTEQFF.

The chain combines TRBV5-4 with TRBJ2-3; D perhaps matches TRBD1 (7 bases). The germline CDR1 and CDR2 sequences are SGHNT and YYREEE (reference sequence). V was trimmed by 7 bases and J by 6 bases, leaving 24 bases between them. The CDR3 covers 16 residues. The CDR3 DNA follows: TGTGCCAGCGGACGCCGGGACAGCGGGTTTGTGGATACGCAGTATTTT. Translating gives CASGRRDSGFVDTQYF. Drawing the rest from reference TRBV5-4 and TRBJ2-3, the complete variable domain is ETGVTQSPTHLIKTRGQQVTLRCSSQSGHNTVSWYQQALGQGPQFIFQYYREEENGRGNFPPRFSGLQFPNYSSELNVNALELDDSALYLCASGRRDSGFVDTQYFGPGTRLTVL.

V is TRBV4-1 and J is TRBJ1-2; D perhaps matches TRBD1 (5 bases). Trimming took off 0 bases at V and 2 bases at J, with 10 bases between the two ends. Germline V gives CDR1 MGHRA, CDR2 YSYEKL. This CDR3 comprises 15 residues. CDR3 in amino acids: CASSQEFPGNYGYTF. Here the CDR3 DNA reads TGCGCCAGCAGCCAAGAGTTTCCAGGGAACTATGGCTACACCTTC.

The chain links TRBV6-5 to TRBJ1-2; 11 nucleotides align to TRBD1. Trimming took 6 bases from V and 4 from J; bases not matched to a gene: 1. Germline CDR1 reads MNHEY; CDR2 reads SVGAGI. The CDR3 totals 13 residues. CDR3 in amino acids: CASSGTGGYGYTF. CDR3 nucleotide sequence: TGTGCCAGCAGCGGGACAGGGGGCTATGGCTACACCTTC.

This clone occurred a few times. This rearrangement joins TRBV18 to TRBJ1-1, with 8 positions matching TRBD1. Germline CDR1 and CDR2: KGHSH and LQKENI. The CDR3 consists of 16 residues. V trimming: 3 bases; J trimming: 1 base; junction bases outside the gene matches: 7. The CDR3 DNA reads TGTGCCAGCTCACCTCCCACAGGGGGTCCGAACACTGAAGCTTTCTTT. This codes for CASSPPTGGPNTEAFF.

The chain joins TRBV6-1 to TRBJ1-3; D perhaps matches TRBD1 (5 bases). This CDR3 region has 16 residues. V was pared by 2 bases and J by 0 bases, with 11 bases between. Looked up from germline, CDR1 is MNHNS and CDR2 is SASEGT. Here the CDR3 DNA reads TGTGCCAGCAGTGAATGGAGGGGCCGCTCTGGAAACACCATATATTTT. Amino acid sequence: CASSEWRGRSGNTIYF.

The chain employs TRBV9 and TRBJ2-3; unclear D gene. Germline lookup yields CDR1 SGDLS and CDR2 YYNGEE. This CDR3 region has 16 residues. Between the trimmed V and J ends, which lost 2 bases and 0 bases, there was a span of 13 bases. CDR3 bases: TGTGCCAGCAGCGTTGCCCTGGGCAGAAGCACAGATACGCAGTATTTT. Protein product: CASSVALGRSTDTQYF.